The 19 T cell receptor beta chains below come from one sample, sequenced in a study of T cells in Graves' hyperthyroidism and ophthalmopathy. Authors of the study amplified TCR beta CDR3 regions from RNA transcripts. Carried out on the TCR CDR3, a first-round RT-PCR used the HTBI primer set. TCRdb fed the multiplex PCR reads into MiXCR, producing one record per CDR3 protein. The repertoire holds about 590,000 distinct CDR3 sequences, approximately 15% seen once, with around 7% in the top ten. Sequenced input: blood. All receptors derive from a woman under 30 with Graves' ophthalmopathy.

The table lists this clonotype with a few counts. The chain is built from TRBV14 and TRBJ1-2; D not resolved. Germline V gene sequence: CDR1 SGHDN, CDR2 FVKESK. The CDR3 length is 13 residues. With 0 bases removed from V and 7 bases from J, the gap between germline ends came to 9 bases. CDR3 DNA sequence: TGTGCCAGCAGCCAAGACCCTTTAGGTGGCTACACCTTC. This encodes CASSQDPLGGYTF. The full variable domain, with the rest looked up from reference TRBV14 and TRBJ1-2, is EAGVTQFPSHSVIEKGQTVTLRCDPISGHDNLYWYRRVMGKEIKFLLHFVKESKQDESGMPNNRFLAERTGGTYSTLKVQPAELEDSGVYFCASSQDPLGGYTFGSGTRLTVV.

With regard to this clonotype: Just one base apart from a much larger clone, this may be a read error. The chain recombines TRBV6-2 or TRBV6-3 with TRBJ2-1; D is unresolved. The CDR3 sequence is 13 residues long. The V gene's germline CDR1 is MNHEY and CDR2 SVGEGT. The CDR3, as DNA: TGTGCCACAAGGGTCACCTTGTACAATGAGCAGCTCTTC. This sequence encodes CATRVTLYNEQLF.

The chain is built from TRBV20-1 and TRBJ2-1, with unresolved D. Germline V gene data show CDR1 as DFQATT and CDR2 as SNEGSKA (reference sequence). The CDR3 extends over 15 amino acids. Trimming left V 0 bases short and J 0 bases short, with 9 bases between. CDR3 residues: CSARDTLLSYNEQFF. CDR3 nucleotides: TGCAGTGCTAGAGATACCCTGCTCTCCTACAATGAGCAGTTCTTC.

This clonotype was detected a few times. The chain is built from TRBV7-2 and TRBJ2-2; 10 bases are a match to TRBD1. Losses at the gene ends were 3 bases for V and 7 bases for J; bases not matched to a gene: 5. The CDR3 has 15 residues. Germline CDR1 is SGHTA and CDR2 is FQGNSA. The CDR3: CASSFRQGADGELFF. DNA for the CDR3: TGTGCCAGCAGCTTCAGACAGGGGGCCGACGGGGAGCTGTTTTTT.

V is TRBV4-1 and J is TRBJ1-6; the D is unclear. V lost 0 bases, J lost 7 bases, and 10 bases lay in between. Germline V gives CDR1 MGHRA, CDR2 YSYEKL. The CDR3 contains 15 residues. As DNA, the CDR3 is TGCGCCAGCAGCCAAGAGAGGACCCAGAATTCACCCCTCCACTTT. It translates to CASSQERTQNSPLHF.

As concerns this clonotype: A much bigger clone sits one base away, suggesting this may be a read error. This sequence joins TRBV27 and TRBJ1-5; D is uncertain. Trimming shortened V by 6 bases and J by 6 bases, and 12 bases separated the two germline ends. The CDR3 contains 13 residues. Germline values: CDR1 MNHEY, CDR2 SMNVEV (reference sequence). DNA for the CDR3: TGTGCCAGCAGCCCTATTCGGGGTCAGCCCCAGCATTTT. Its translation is CASSPIRGQPQHF.

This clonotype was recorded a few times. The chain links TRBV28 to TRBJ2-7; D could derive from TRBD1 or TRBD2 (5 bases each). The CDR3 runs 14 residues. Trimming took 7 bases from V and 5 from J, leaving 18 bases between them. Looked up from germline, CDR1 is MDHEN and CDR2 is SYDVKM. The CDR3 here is CASITGTLRDEQYF. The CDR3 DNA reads TGTGCCAGCATTACCGGGACCCTTCGGGACGAGCAGTACTTC.

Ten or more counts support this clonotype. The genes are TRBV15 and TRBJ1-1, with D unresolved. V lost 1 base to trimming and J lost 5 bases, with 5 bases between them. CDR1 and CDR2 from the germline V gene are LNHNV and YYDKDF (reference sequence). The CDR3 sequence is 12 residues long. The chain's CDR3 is CATSRVGTEAFF. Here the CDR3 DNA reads TGTGCCACCAGCAGAGTCGGTACTGAAGCTTTCTTT.

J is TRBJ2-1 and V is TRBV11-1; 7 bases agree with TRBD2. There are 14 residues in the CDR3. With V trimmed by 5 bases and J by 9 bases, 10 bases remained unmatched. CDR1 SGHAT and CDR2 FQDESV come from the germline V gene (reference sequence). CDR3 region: CASSGWDYKGEQFF. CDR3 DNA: TGTGCCAGCAGCGGCTGGGACTACAAGGGTGAGCAGTTCTTC.

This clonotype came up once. CDR3 region: CASSLAGGRTGELFF. The CDR3 DNA follows: TGTGCCAGCAGTTTAGCGGGAGGGAGGACCGGGGAGCTGTTTTTT. The V and J genes are TRBV6-2 or TRBV6-3 and TRBJ2-2; TRBD2 matches 11 bases. CDR1 and CDR2 from the germline V gene are MNHEY and SVGEGT. This CDR3 comprises 15 residues. The J segment lost 5 bases and the V segment lost 4 bases, leaving 3 bases of the junction unmatched.

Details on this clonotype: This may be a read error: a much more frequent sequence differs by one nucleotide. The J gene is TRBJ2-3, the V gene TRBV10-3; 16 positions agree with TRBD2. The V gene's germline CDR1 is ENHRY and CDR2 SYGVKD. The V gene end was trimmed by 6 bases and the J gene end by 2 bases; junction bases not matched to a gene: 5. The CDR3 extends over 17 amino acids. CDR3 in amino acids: CAIRPGLAGGVTDTQYF. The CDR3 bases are TGTGCCATCAGGCCGGGACTAGCGGGAGGGGTCACAGATACGCAGTATTTT.

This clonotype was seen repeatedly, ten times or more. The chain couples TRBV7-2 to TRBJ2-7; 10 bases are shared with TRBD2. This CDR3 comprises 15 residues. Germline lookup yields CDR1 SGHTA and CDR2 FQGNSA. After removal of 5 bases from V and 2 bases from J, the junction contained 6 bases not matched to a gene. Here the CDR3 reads CASSPSGTSAYEQYF. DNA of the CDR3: TGTGCCAGCAGCCCCTCCGGGACTAGCGCCTACGAGCAGTACTTC.

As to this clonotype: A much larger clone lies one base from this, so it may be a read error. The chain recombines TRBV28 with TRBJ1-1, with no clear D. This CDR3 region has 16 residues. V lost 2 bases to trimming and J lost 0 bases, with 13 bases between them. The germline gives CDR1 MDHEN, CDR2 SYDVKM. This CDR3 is CASSLAPSTMNTEAFF. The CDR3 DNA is TGTGCCAGCAGTTTAGCCCCTTCGACTATGAACACTGAAGCTTTCTTT.

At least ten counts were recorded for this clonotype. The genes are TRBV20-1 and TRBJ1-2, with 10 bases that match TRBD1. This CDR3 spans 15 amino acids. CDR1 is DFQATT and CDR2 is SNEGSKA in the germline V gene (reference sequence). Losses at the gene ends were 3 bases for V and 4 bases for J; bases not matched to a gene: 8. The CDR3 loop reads CSASDSGTGAYGYTF. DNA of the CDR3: TGCAGTGCTAGTGATTCCGGGACAGGGGCCTATGGCTACACCTTC.

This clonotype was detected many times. CDR3 nucleotides: TGCGCCAGCAGGGACAGGGAGAACTACGAGCAGTACTTC. This translates into CASRDRENYEQYF. V gene TRBV5-1 combines with J gene TRBJ2-7; 8 nucleotides agree with TRBD1. The CDR3 covers 13 residues. Trimming removed 5 bases from V and 3 bases from J; junction bases left unmatched: 4. Germline assignment: CDR1 SGHRS and CDR2 YFSETQ.

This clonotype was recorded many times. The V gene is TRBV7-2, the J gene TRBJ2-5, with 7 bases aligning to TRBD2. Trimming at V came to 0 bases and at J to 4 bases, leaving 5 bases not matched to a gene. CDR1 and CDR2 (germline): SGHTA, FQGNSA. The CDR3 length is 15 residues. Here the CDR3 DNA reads TGTGCCAGCAGCTTAGCGGCGGGAGCAGGAGAGACCCAGTACTTC. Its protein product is CASSLAAGAGETQYF.

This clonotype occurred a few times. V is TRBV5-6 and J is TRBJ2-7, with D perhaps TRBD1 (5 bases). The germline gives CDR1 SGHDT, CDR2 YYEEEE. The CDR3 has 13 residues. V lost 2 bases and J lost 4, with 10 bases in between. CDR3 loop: CASSFGAEYEQYF. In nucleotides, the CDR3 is TGTGCCAGCAGCTTTGGGGCGGAATACGAGCAGTACTTC.

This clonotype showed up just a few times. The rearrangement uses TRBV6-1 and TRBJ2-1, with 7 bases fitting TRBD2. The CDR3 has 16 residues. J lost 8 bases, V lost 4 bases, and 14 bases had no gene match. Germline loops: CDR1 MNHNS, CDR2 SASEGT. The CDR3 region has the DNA TGTGCCAGCAGTGGGTGGAGGGCTGGGGGGGGGTATGAGCAGTTCTTC. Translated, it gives CASSGWRAGGGYEQFF.

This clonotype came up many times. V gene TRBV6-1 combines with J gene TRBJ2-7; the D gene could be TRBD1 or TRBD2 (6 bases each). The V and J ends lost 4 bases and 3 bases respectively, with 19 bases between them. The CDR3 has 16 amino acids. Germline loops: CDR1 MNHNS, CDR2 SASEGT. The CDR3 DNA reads TGTGCCAGCAGTGCACTAGACTCGAGGGGGGTCTACGAGCAGTACTTC. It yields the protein CASSALDSRGVYEQYF.